What follows are 29 T cell receptor beta chains derived from one specimen sequenced in a study of T-cell memory formation after mild COVID-19. MiXCR, run by TCRdb on the 5' RACE reads, gives a single entry per CDR3 protein. This sample has about 39,000 distinct CDR3 sequences, with about 6% found just once. What was sequenced was PBMCs or a T cell subset sorted from them (not recorded which). Receptor source: an adult who had mild COVID-19 (a few samples of this study predate the infection). Cell type and time point are not known.

This clonotype occurred a few times. V gene TRBV28 combines with J gene TRBJ1-2; unclear D gene. There are 14 residues in the CDR3. The V gene lost 3 bases and the J gene lost 5 bases, with 13 bases spanning the gap. Germline CDR1 MDHEN, CDR2 SYDVKM. The CDR3 loop is CASSLVANLYGYTF. DNA of the CDR3: TGTGCCAGCAGTTTGGTAGCGAACCTTTATGGCTACACCTTC.

The sample holds many counts of this clonotype. V usage is TRBV11-2 and J usage is TRBJ2-7; weak D call: TRBD1 (6 bases). V lost 7 bases and J 9 bases, leaving 25 bases between the germline ends. The CDR3 is made up of 15 amino acids. Per the germline V gene, CDR1 is SGHAT and CDR2 is FQNNGV. CDR3 in DNA: TGTGCCAGCACCCCCGCTGAGGGGGTTCGGGGTCGGCAGTACTTC. This sequence encodes CASTPAEGVRGRQYF. The entire variable domain, with the rest obtained from reference TRBV11-2 and TRBJ2-7, is as follows: EAGVAQSPRYKIIEKRQSVAFWCNPISGHATLYWYQQILGQGPKLLIQFQNNGVVDDSQLPKDRFSAERLKGVDSTLKIQPAKLEDSAVYLCASTPAEGVRGRQYFGPGTRLTVT.

The genes are TRBV5-1 and TRBJ2-7; D not certain. This CDR3 comprises 14 residues. Germline CDR1 reads SGHRS; CDR2 reads YFSETQ. The V end lost 0 bases, the J end lost 5 bases, and 12 bases lay between the germline ends. The CDR3 is CASSLVGLADEQYF. For the CDR3, the DNA is TGCGCCAGCAGCTTGGTGGGCCTCGCGGACGAGCAGTACTTC.

This clonotype is medium-sized in the sample. This rearrangement joins TRBV6-2 or TRBV6-3 to TRBJ2-7, with D possibly being TRBD2 (5 bases). Germline V gene lookup returns CDR1 MNHEY and CDR2 SVGEGT. The CDR3 spans 15 residues. Trimming stripped 4 bases from V and 2 bases from J, with 15 bases between. CDR3 coding DNA: TGTGCCAGCAGTTCTTTGACTACCTTTACCTACGAGCAGTACTTC. It translates to CASSSLTTFTYEQYF.

This clonotype has ten or more counts. J is TRBJ2-5 and V is TRBV7-9; weak D call: TRBD1 (5 bases). V lost 5 bases to trimming and J lost 1 base, with 11 bases between them. Germline V gene lookup returns CDR1 SEHNR and CDR2 FQNEAQ (reference sequence). The CDR3 contains 14 residues. The DNA for the CDR3 is TGTGCCAGCAGCCTCAGGGCTCTCCAAGAGACCCAGTACTTC. Encoded protein: CASSLRALQETQYF. The full variable domain, with the rest looked up from reference TRBV7-9 and TRBJ2-5, is DTGVSQNPRHKITKRGQNVTFRCDPISEHNRLYWYRQTLGQGPEFLTYFQNEAQLEKSRLLSDRFSAERPKGSFSTLEIQRTEQGDSAMYLCASSLRALQETQYFGPGTRLLVL.

This clonotype was recorded many times. This chain joins TRBV9 and TRBJ2-3; possible D gene TRBD2, 5 bases. V was pared by 7 bases and J by 3 bases, with 18 bases between. Per germline, CDR1 SGDLS and CDR2 YYNGEE. This CDR3 region has 15 residues. The CDR3 DNA reads TGTGCCAGCTCCTCCTCGGGTAGCGCGACAGATACGCAGTATTTT. It yields the protein CASSSSGSATDTQYF.

The CDR3 is CSASEGNQPQHF. The DNA of the CDR3 is TGCAGTGCTAGCGAAGGGAATCAGCCCCAGCATTTT. This chain connects TRBV20-1 to TRBJ1-5, with D unclear. With 3 bases removed from V and 4 bases from J, the gap between germline ends came to 7 bases. The CDR3 runs 12 residues. Germline CDR1 and CDR2: DFQATT and SNEGSKA (reference sequence).

The chain recombines TRBV29-1 with TRBJ2-2, with D possibly matching TRBD2 (5 bases). This CDR3 is built from 13 residues. Germline lookup yields CDR1 SQVTM and CDR2 ANQGSEA. Trimming shortened V by 7 bases and J by 4 bases, and 13 bases separated the two germline ends. CDR3 protein: CSGRLSGTGELFF. In nucleotides, the CDR3 is TGCAGCGGGCGCCTCAGCGGCACCGGGGAGCTGTTTTTT.

The J gene is TRBJ1-3, the V gene TRBV5-5, with a weak D call TRBD1 (6 bases). The V and J ends lost 4 bases and 7 bases respectively, with 12 bases between them. CDR1 and CDR2 from the germline V gene are SGHKS and YYEKEE (reference sequence). This CDR3 is built from 13 residues. The CDR3 is CASSRQDRNTIYF. As DNA, the CDR3 is TGTGCCAGCAGCCGACAGGATCGGAACACCATATATTTT.

The V call is TRBV6-1, the J call TRBJ2-5; D is perhaps TRBD1 (5 bases). Germline V gene data show CDR1 as MNHNS and CDR2 as SASEGT. This CDR3 has 14 residues. Trimming removed 2 bases at V and 1 base at J, with 8 bases between. This CDR3 reads CASSEFQGQETQYF. CDR3 coding DNA: TGTGCCAGCAGTGAATTCCAGGGCCAAGAGACCCAGTACTTC.

This clonotype has just one count. The chain recombines TRBV12-3 or TRBV12-4 with TRBJ2-1; tentatively, D is TRBD2 (6 bases). This CDR3 has 13 amino acids. V was shortened by 7 bases and J by 7 bases, with 14 bases between the two germline ends. The chain's CDR3 is CASTSAGRNEQFF. As DNA, the CDR3 is TGTGCCAGCACCTCGGCGGGGAGGAATGAGCAGTTCTTC.

In DNA, the CDR3 is TGTGCCAGCAGAGAAACAGGGGGCTTCACTGAAGCTTTCTTT. It yields the protein CASRETGGFTEAFF. The chain is built from TRBV6-5 and TRBJ1-1, with 9 bases lining up with TRBD1. The CDR3 length is 14 residues. Losses at the gene ends were 6 bases for V and 4 bases for J; bases not matched to a gene: 6. The germline CDR1 and CDR2 sequences are MNHEY and SVGAGI.

This clonotype has only a few counts. CDR3 nucleotides: TGTGCCAGCAGCGTCGGAGCGGGGGCGAGGATAGAGACCCAGTACTTC. Residues: CASSVGAGARIETQYF. This chain joins TRBV9 and TRBJ2-5; 8 nucleotides match TRBD2. The CDR3 totals 16 residues. V lost 2 bases and J lost 4; bases outside the gene matches: 10. The germline V gene has CDR1 SGDLS and CDR2 YYNGEE.

This sequence joins TRBV12-3 or TRBV12-4 and TRBJ1-2, with D perhaps matching TRBD1 (6 bases). The germline V and J ends were trimmed by 2 bases and 0 bases, with 19 bases remaining between them. This CDR3 comprises 18 residues. The CDR3 protein is CASSLWGAGKEANYGYTF. As DNA, the CDR3 is TGTGCCAGCAGTTTATGGGGGGCAGGGAAAGAAGCTAACTATGGCTACACCTTC.

This clonotype showed up just a few times. This chain connects TRBV30 to TRBJ2-1, with 11 bases lining up with TRBD2. Looked up from germline, CDR1 is GTSNPN and CDR2 is SVGIG (reference sequence). After removal of 4 bases from V and 2 bases from J, the junction contained 7 bases not matched to a gene. This CDR3 spans 16 amino acids. The CDR3 here is CAWIRGTSGAYNEQFF. The CDR3 DNA is TGTGCCTGGATTCGGGGGACTAGCGGAGCCTACAATGAGCAGTTCTTC.

The chain carries TRBV19 and TRBJ2-7; 11 positions agree with TRBD1. CDR3 length equals 14 residues. The V gene end was trimmed by 8 bases and the J gene end by 5 bases; junction bases not matched to a gene: 8. The germline V gene has CDR1 LNHDA and CDR2 SQIVND (reference sequence). CDR3 nucleotides: TGTGCCAGTCGGAAAAGGACAGGGGGCGACGAGCAGTACTTC. This codes for CASRKRTGGDEQYF.

The CDR3 region is CSAPRTGSKNTEAFF. CDR3 DNA: TGCAGTGCTCCAAGAACAGGTTCCAAGAACACTGAAGCTTTCTTT. This sequence joins TRBV20-1 and TRBJ1-1, with TRBD1 as a possible D gene (5 bases). The CDR3 has 15 amino acids. V was pared by 5 bases and J by 1 base, with 17 bases between. CDR1 and CDR2 from the germline V gene are DFQATT and SNEGSKA (reference sequence).

This clonotype has a handful of counts. The V call is TRBV24-1, the J call TRBJ1-3; 9 positions agree with TRBD1. Germline V gene lookup returns CDR1 KGHDR and CDR2 SFDVKD. Trimming cost V 4 bases and J 1 base; bases outside gene matches: 1. The CDR3 has 15 residues. CDR3 sequence: CATSDGTGSGNTIYF. CDR3 nucleotide sequence: TGTGCCACCAGTGACGGGACAGGGTCTGGAAACACCATATATTTT.

V gene TRBV20-1 combines with J gene TRBJ1-2; the match to TRBD1 covers 7 bases. CDR1 and CDR2 (germline): DFQATT, SNEGSKA (reference sequence). Germline trimming cut 3 bases from V and 2 bases from J; bases unmatched to any gene: 3. CDR3 size: 13 residues. CDR3 in DNA: TGCAGTGCTAGGACAGGGCCAAACTATGGCTACACCTTC. It is translated as CSARTGPNYGYTF.

V and J are TRBV9 and TRBJ2-2; 8 bases match TRBD2. The germline gives CDR1 SGDLS, CDR2 YYNGEE. V was pared by 4 bases and J by 3 bases, with 5 bases of the junction left unmatched. This CDR3 region has 15 residues. CDR3: CASSLAGGYTGELFF. The CDR3 DNA sequence: TGTGCCAGCAGCTTGGCGGGGGGATACACCGGGGAGCTGTTTTTT.

This clonotype was recorded at least ten times. This chain links TRBV5-1 with TRBJ2-3; possible D gene TRBD1, 5 bases. V dropped 6 bases and J dropped 5 bases, with 16 bases sitting between them. Germline-derived CDR1 and CDR2 are SGHRS and YFSETQ. The CDR3 has 14 residues. In nucleotides, the CDR3 is TGCGCCAGCAAGGATGTCAGGGCAGGAGATACGCAGTATTTT. Residues: CASKDVRAGDTQYF.

The rearrangement uses TRBV7-9 and TRBJ1-5, with 7 bases lining up with TRBD1. Germline CDR1 is SEHNR and CDR2 is FQNEAQ (reference sequence). The CDR3 length is 14 residues. V shed 5 bases and J 9 bases; nucleotides not matched to a gene: 10. The CDR3 spells CASSRGLTGVPQHF. CDR3 nucleotides: TGTGCCAGCAGCCGGGGTCTTACAGGGGTGCCCCAGCATTTT.

This clonotype was seen repeatedly, ten times or more. The chain links TRBV29-1 to TRBJ2-5; D may be TRBD1 (5 bases). V lost 2 bases and J lost 9, with 16 bases in between. There are 13 residues in the CDR3. Germline V gene data show CDR1 as SQVTM and CDR2 as ANQGSEA. CDR3 protein: CSVERLDKLAQYF. CDR3 in DNA: TGCAGCGTTGAAAGACTGGACAAATTGGCCCAGTACTTC.

This clonotype has just a few counts. DNA for the CDR3: TGCAGCGTTCAGGGGGGCGCGAACACCGGGGAGCTGTTTTTT. It encodes CSVQGGANTGELFF. The chain has TRBV29-1 and TRBJ2-2; TRBD1 might be the D (7 bases). Deletions cut 5 bases from V and 0 bases from J, with 10 bases between. This CDR3 has 14 amino acids. Germline loops: CDR1 SQVTM, CDR2 ANQGSEA.

This clonotype has a count of ten or more. The J gene is TRBJ2-1, the V gene TRBV10-3; 8 positions match TRBD1. V dropped 2 bases and J dropped 5; count of bases not matched to a gene: 8. The CDR3 spans 16 residues. Germline V gene sequence: CDR1 ENHRY, CDR2 SYGVKD. The CDR3 spells CAISEGGQGVNNEQFF. The CDR3 region has the DNA TGTGCCATCAGTGAGGGAGGACAGGGTGTTAACAATGAGCAGTTCTTC.

The chain joins TRBV27 to TRBJ2-5; 10 bases agree with TRBD2. The CDR3 runs to 14 residues. Trimming removed 5 bases from V and 4 bases from J; junction bases left unmatched: 4. The germline CDR1 and CDR2 sequences are MNHEY and SMNVEV (reference sequence). DNA of the CDR3: TGTGCCAGCAGTAAACTAGCGGGAAGAGAGACCCAGTACTTC. It yields the protein CASSKLAGRETQYF.

This chain links TRBV5-1 with TRBJ1-2; 8 positions match TRBD1. CDR1 SGHRS and CDR2 YFSETQ come from the germline V gene. This CDR3 has 17 residues. V trimming: 2 bases; J trimming: 4 bases; junction bases outside the gene matches: 13. The CDR3 nucleotides read TGCGCCAGCAGCTTCCCTTCTCCGGACAGGGACCGCTATGGCTACACCTTC. This codes for CASSFPSPDRDRYGYTF.

The V call is TRBV9, the J call TRBJ2-6; D unresolved. Trimming took off 3 bases at V and 0 bases at J, with 10 bases between the two ends. Germline lookup yields CDR1 SGDLS and CDR2 YYNGEE. CDR3 length: 16 residues. This CDR3 reads CASSGGSISGANVLTF. In DNA form, the CDR3 reads TGTGCCAGCAGCGGAGGTTCTATCTCTGGGGCCAACGTCCTGACTTTC.

This clonotype was observed a handful of times. This sequence joins TRBV24-1 and TRBJ1-5; 12 positions agree with TRBD1. CDR1 is KGHDR, CDR2 SFDVKD, per germline. This CDR3 comprises 16 residues. Trimming at V came to 7 bases and at J to 3 bases, leaving 6 bases not matched to a gene. CDR3 sequence reads: CATSGDRGLDNQPQHF. Written as DNA, the CDR3 is TGTGCCACCAGCGGGGACAGGGGGCTAGACAATCAGCCCCAGCATTTT.